Shown below are 30 T cell receptor beta chains from a single sample sequenced in a study of cytomegalovirus exposure and HLA in healthy donors. The primer mix had 60 Vbeta and 13 Jbeta primers. Sequencing was performed with immunoSEQ multiplex PCR; in TCRdb, only in-frame clones are kept and a portion is missing. The profile covers more than 80,000 clones, with about 85% appearing a single time and more than 3% taken by the ten largest. The specimen sequenced was PBMCs. Receptor source: a female donor in good health and CMV-seropositive.

This chain connects TRBV18 to TRBJ1-2, with D unresolved. CDR1 is KGHSH, CDR2 LQKENI, per germline. Trimming left V 5 bases short and J 6 bases short, with 16 bases between. The CDR3 spans 14 residues. CDR3 in DNA: TGTGCCAGCTCAGCGACGGACTTTTTGGATGGCTACACCTTC. Translation gives CASSATDFLDGYTF.

J is TRBJ2-3 and V is TRBV7-8, with unresolved D. The CDR3 sequence is 13 residues long. Germline V lookup: CDR1 SGHVS, CDR2 FQNEAQ. V dropped 1 base and J dropped 3 bases, with 5 bases sitting between them. In DNA, the CDR3 is TGTGCCAGCAGCTTAGTCAGGACAGATACGCAGTATTTT. It is translated as CASSLVRTDTQYF.

The gene calls are TRBV4-1 and TRBJ2-7; 12 nucleotides align to TRBD2. Trimming removed 3 bases from V and 3 bases from J; junction bases left unmatched: 3. Germline CDR1 reads MGHRA; CDR2 reads YSYEKL. The CDR3 is 15 amino acids. The CDR3 spells CASSQTSGGSYEQYF. The CDR3 DNA reads as TGCGCCAGCAGCCAGACTAGCGGGGGAAGCTACGAGCAGTACTTC.

The chain has TRBV7-9 and TRBJ2-7; 8 bases fit TRBD1. Germline CDR1 and CDR2: SEHNR and FQNEAQ (reference sequence). V shed 3 bases and J 2 bases; nucleotides not matched to a gene: 6. The CDR3 has 15 amino acids. The CDR3 bases are TGTGCCAGCAGCTTCGGACAGGGAATCCCCTACGAGCAGTACTTC. This codes for CASSFGQGIPYEQYF.

The V call is TRBV6-4, the J call TRBJ2-1; 9 bases map to TRBD2. This CDR3 spans 15 amino acids. Trimming took 3 bases from V and 4 from J; bases not matched to a gene: 4. Germline V gives CDR1 MRHNA, CDR2 SNTAGT. CDR3 in DNA: TGTGCCAGCAGTGATAGTCTAGCGGGGTACAATGAGCAGTTCTTC. Protein: CASSDSLAGYNEQFF.

J is TRBJ1-5 and V is TRBV19; 9 nucleotides match TRBD1. Trimming removed 4 bases from V and 6 bases from J; junction bases left unmatched: 10. The germline V gene encodes CDR1 LNHDA and CDR2 SQIVND (reference sequence). The CDR3 contains 16 residues. CDR3 protein: CASSTGYGTGSQPQHF. As DNA, the CDR3 is TGTGCCAGTAGTACTGGATACGGGACAGGGAGTCAGCCCCAGCATTTT.

The gene calls are TRBV15 and TRBJ2-7, with 7 bases lining up with TRBD1. J lost 3 bases, V lost 2 bases, and 4 bases had no gene match. Germline CDR1 and CDR2: LNHNV and YYDKDF (reference sequence). The CDR3 spans 14 residues. CDR3 region: CATSRNWDSYEQYF. Written as DNA, the CDR3 is TGTGCCACCAGCAGAAACTGGGACAGCTACGAGCAGTACTTC.

The chain employs TRBV6-6 and TRBJ2-7; no clear D. V was clipped by 0 bases and J by 4 bases, with 4 bases between them. Per the germline V gene, CDR1 is MNHNY and CDR2 is SVGAGI (reference sequence). The CDR3 sequence is 12 residues long. The CDR3 region is CASSYSLYEQYF. The CDR3 DNA reads TGTGCCAGCAGTTACTCCCTTTACGAGCAGTACTTC.

This chain uses TRBV6-6 with TRBJ2-2; D perhaps matches TRBD1 (5 bases). Germline V gene sequence: CDR1 MNHNY, CDR2 SVGAGI (reference sequence). V shed 0 bases and J shed 4 bases, with 12 bases lying between them. The CDR3 runs to 16 residues. The CDR3 DNA reads TGTGCCAGCAGTTACTCGACCCCAAGGGGCACCGGGGAGCTGTTTTTT. Protein product: CASSYSTPRGTGELFF.

V gene TRBV19 combines with J gene TRBJ1-3; D gene ambiguous. Germline V gene lookup returns CDR1 LNHDA and CDR2 SQIVND (reference sequence). The CDR3 is made up of 15 amino acids. V was shortened by 3 bases and J by 4 bases, with 13 bases between the two germline ends. CDR3 DNA sequence: TGTGCCAGTAGTATTAGTGCAGGTTCGGGAAACACCATATATTTT. This translates into CASSISAGSGNTIYF.

V and J are TRBV6-5 and TRBJ2-7; 10 bases are a match to TRBD2. V was clipped by 6 bases and J by 2 bases; unmatched bases: 1. Germline values: CDR1 MNHEY, CDR2 SVGAGI. This CDR3 is 13 amino acids long. The CDR3 sequence: CASSLAGAYEQYF. The CDR3 bases are TGTGCCAGCAGCCTAGCGGGGGCCTACGAGCAGTACTTC.

The V gene is TRBV29-1, the J gene TRBJ2-5, with 14 bases fitting TRBD2. This CDR3 comprises 15 residues. CDR1 and CDR2 from the germline V gene are SQVTM and ANQGSEA. The trim removed 7 bases at V and 3 bases at J, leaving 7 bases unmatched. The CDR3 DNA is TGCAGCGCGAGACTAGCGGGAGGGCCTGAAGAGACCCAGTACTTC. Encoded protein: CSARLAGGPEETQYF.

This clone came up once. The chain carries TRBV7-2 and TRBJ2-7; 7 positions match TRBD2. From germline, CDR1 is SGHTA and CDR2 FQGNSA. The CDR3 consists of 17 residues. V lost 5 bases and J lost 4; bases outside the gene matches: 17. In DNA, the CDR3 is TGTGCCAGCAGCCCGGGGTGGGCTAGCGGAACATTTTACGAGCAGTACTTC. Protein sequence: CASSPGWASGTFYEQYF. The full variable domain, with the rest looked up from reference TRBV7-2 and TRBJ2-7, is GAGVSQSPSNKVTEKGKDVELRCDPISGHTALYWYRQSLGQGLEFLIYFQGNSAPDKSGLPSDRFSAERTGGSVSTLTIQRTQQEDSAVYLCASSPGWASGTFYEQYFGPGTRLTVT.

This clone was recorded a few times. The chain recombines TRBV11-3 with TRBJ2-7, with 7 bases fitting TRBD1. J gave up 1 base and V 1 base, and 1 base lay outside the gene matches. This CDR3 region has 14 residues. CDR1 and CDR2 (germline): SGHNT, YENEEA. CDR3 region: CASSLGTGSYEQYF. The CDR3 nucleotides read TGTGCCAGCAGCTTAGGGACAGGATCCTACGAGCAGTACTTC. Filled out from reference TRBV11-3 and TRBJ2-7, the complete variable domain reads EAGVVQSPRYKIIEKKQPVAFWCNPISGHNTLYWYLQNLGQGPELLIRYENEEAVDDSQLPKDRFSAERLKGVDSTLKIQPAELGDSAVYLCASSLGTGSYEQYFGPGTRLTVT.

The chain combines TRBV15 with TRBJ2-1, with D perhaps matching TRBD2 (5 bases). The CDR3 has 15 amino acids. Germline CDR1 is LNHNV and CDR2 is YYDKDF (reference sequence). Trimming left V 5 bases short and J 0 bases short, with 11 bases between. CDR3 in amino acids: CATSDQRSSYNEQFF. CDR3 DNA: TGTGCCACCAGCGATCAGCGGAGCTCCTACAATGAGCAGTTCTTC. Using reference TRBV15 and TRBJ2-1 for the parts outside the CDR3, the full variable domain is DAMVIQNPRYQVTQFGKPVTLSCSQTLNHNVMYWYQQKSSQAPKLLFHYYDKDFNNEADTPDNFQSRRPNTSFCFLDIRSPGLGDTAMYLCATSDQRSSYNEQFFGPGTRLTVL.

About this clone: A junction end diverges from the germline sequence, so it may reflect a read error. This chain connects TRBV25-1 to TRBJ1-2; possible D gene TRBD1, 5 bases. This CDR3 spans 14 amino acids. The germline V gene has CDR1 MGHDK and CDR2 SYGVNS. The CDR3 protein is CASSTSGGSYGYPF. The CDR3, as DNA: TGTGCCAGCAGTACCTCGGGGGGGTCCTATGGCTACCCCTTC.

The V and J genes are TRBV11-2 and TRBJ2-2, with a tentative D call TRBD1 (6 bases). Germline V CDR1 and CDR2: SGHAT, FQNNGV. V was pared by 4 bases and J by 1 base, with 7 bases between. The CDR3 totals 14 residues. As DNA, the CDR3 is TGTGCCAGCAGCTGGGGACAGAACACCGGGGAGCTGTTTTTT. It codes for CASSWGQNTGELFF.

This clone was seen a single time. This chain links TRBV11-2 with TRBJ1-2; 9 bases agree with TRBD1. This CDR3 contains 19 residues. Germline V gene lookup returns CDR1 SGHAT and CDR2 FQNNGV. J was trimmed by 0 bases and V by 4 bases; bases with no gene match: 15. The CDR3 nucleotides are TGTGCCAGCAGCTCAGAGACCGGGACAGGGATAGACCCTAACTATGGCTACACCTTC. Translated, it gives CASSSETGTGIDPNYGYTF.

This sequence joins TRBV11-2 and TRBJ2-1, with D unresolved. CDR1 and CDR2 from the germline V gene are SGHAT and FQNNGV. V lost 1 base and J 3 bases, leaving 7 bases between the germline ends. CDR3 length: 14 residues. The CDR3 loop reads CASSLVLDYNEQFF. As DNA, the CDR3 is TGTGCCAGCAGCTTAGTTTTAGACTACAATGAGCAGTTCTTC.

V is TRBV2 and J is TRBJ1-2, with 9 bases aligning to TRBD1. The trim removed 4 bases at V and 5 bases at J, leaving 8 bases unmatched. Germline CDR1 is SNHLY and CDR2 is FYNNEI. The CDR3 is 15 amino acids. The CDR3 loop reads CASSANTGTGYGYTF. CDR3 sequence (DNA): TGTGCCAGCAGTGCCAACACCGGGACAGGGTATGGCTACACCTTC.

The CDR3 loop reads CASSIQVFRNTEAFF. The CDR3 nucleotides are TGTGCCAGCAGTATTCAGGTGTTTCGGAACACTGAAGCTTTCTTT. The V and J genes are TRBV6-1 and TRBJ1-1; D is unclear. CDR3 length: 15 amino acids. Germline V CDR1 and CDR2: MNHNS, SASEGT. V was pared by 5 bases and J by 1 base, with 14 bases between.

The chain links TRBV6-6 to TRBJ2-7, with TRBD2 identical over 7 bases. Germline loops: CDR1 MNHNY, CDR2 SVGAGI (reference sequence). The ends lost 4 bases at V and 0 bases at J; junction bases unmatched: 9. The CDR3 is 16 amino acids. CDR3 sequence (DNA): TGTGCCAGCAGTTTTGCGGGGGACCTCCCCTCCTACGAGCAGTACTTC. Protein: CASSFAGDLPSYEQYF.

V and J are TRBV9 and TRBJ1-2, with TRBD1 identical over 8 bases. The junction had 7 bases not matched to a gene; V was cut back by 1 base and J by 5 bases. The germline CDR1 and CDR2 sequences are SGDLS and YYNGEE. This CDR3 spans 15 amino acids. As DNA, the CDR3 is TGTGCCAGCAGCGTATTTGACAGGGGATTGTATGGCTACACCTTC. This codes for CASSVFDRGLYGYTF.

V gene TRBV19 combines with J gene TRBJ2-7; TRBD2 agrees at 9 bases. The germline gives CDR1 LNHDA, CDR2 SQIVND (reference sequence). The junction had 7 bases not matched to a gene; V was cut back by 5 bases and J by 2 bases. The CDR3 totals 15 residues. This chain's CDR3 is CASSSRLAVTYEQYF. In nucleotides, the CDR3 is TGTGCCAGTAGTTCGAGACTAGCGGTTACCTACGAGCAGTACTTC.

This sequence joins TRBV28 and TRBJ1-2; tentative D call: TRBD1 (6 bases). Trimming removed 1 base from V and 5 bases from J, with 8 bases in between. CDR3 size: 13 residues. Germline V gene data show CDR1 as MDHEN and CDR2 as SYDVKM. The DNA of the CDR3 is TGTGCCAGCAGTTTATCCCAGGGGTATGGCTACACCTTC. As protein: CASSLSQGYGYTF.

This chain joins TRBV7-9 and TRBJ2-3, with D perhaps matching TRBD1 (6 bases). V lost 5 bases to trimming and J lost 6 bases, with 12 bases between them. The CDR3 runs 13 residues. In germline, CDR1 is SEHNR, CDR2 FQNEAQ (reference sequence). The chain's CDR3 is CASSLEGVDTQYF. Here the CDR3 DNA reads TGTGCCAGCAGCCTAGAGGGGGTCGATACGCAGTATTTT.

The genes are TRBV19 and TRBJ2-5, with TRBD2 identical over 9 bases. Trimming removed 7 bases from V and 5 bases from J; junction bases left unmatched: 11. CDR1 is LNHDA and CDR2 is SQIVND in the germline V gene (reference sequence). This CDR3 contains 15 residues. CDR3 loop: CASNSQAGGGETQYF. CDR3 DNA: TGTGCCAGTAATTCCCAAGCGGGAGGTGGGGAGACCCAGTACTTC.

This chain joins TRBV29-1 and TRBJ2-1, with 10 bases aligning to TRBD1. CDR1 is SQVTM and CDR2 is ANQGSEA in the germline V gene. This CDR3 is 14 amino acids long. Trimming at V came to 5 bases and at J to 9 bases, leaving 10 bases not matched to a gene. The CDR3 region is CSVKGGQGYFEQFF. The CDR3 region has the DNA TGCAGCGTTAAGGGGGGACAGGGGTACTTTGAGCAGTTCTTC.

The chain recombines TRBV28 with TRBJ1-5; 9 bases agree with TRBD1. CDR1 is MDHEN, CDR2 SYDVKM, per germline. This CDR3 is 20 amino acids long. V trimming: 4 bases; J trimming: 3 bases; junction bases outside the gene matches: 19. The CDR3 nucleotides are TGTGCCAGCAGTTCTCCGGGACAGGGAGTTGTTAGGGCTAACAATCAGCCCCAGCATTTT. Protein product: CASSSPGQGVVRANNQPQHF.

The V call is TRBV7-9, the J call TRBJ2-3; D gene unclear. This CDR3 contains 12 residues. With 2 bases removed from V and 4 bases from J, the gap between germline ends came to 4 bases. Per germline, CDR1 SEHNR and CDR2 FQNEAQ (reference sequence). The CDR3 loop reads CASSLSADTQYF. The DNA for the CDR3 is TGTGCCAGCAGCTTATCAGCAGATACGCAGTATTTT.